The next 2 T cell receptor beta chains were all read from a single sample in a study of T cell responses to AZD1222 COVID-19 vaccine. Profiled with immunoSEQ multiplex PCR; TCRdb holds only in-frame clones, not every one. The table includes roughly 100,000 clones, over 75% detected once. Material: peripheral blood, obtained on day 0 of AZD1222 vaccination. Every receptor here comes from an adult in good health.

The CDR3 region is CASSKAKVDRADTQYF. CDR3 in DNA: TGTGCCAGCAGCAAAGCAAAGGTAGACAGGGCAGATACGCAGTATTTT. V and J are TRBV21-1 and TRBJ2-3; TRBD1, as called in the table, went unchecked against the DNA. TRBV21-1 constitutes a pseudogene. The CDR3 length is 16 residues.

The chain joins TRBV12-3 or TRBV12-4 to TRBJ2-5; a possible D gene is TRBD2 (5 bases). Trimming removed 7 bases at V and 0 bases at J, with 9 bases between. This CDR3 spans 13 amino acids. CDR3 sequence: CASKRPDQETQYF. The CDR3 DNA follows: TGTGCCAGCAAGCGGCCGGACCAAGAGACCCAGTACTTC.